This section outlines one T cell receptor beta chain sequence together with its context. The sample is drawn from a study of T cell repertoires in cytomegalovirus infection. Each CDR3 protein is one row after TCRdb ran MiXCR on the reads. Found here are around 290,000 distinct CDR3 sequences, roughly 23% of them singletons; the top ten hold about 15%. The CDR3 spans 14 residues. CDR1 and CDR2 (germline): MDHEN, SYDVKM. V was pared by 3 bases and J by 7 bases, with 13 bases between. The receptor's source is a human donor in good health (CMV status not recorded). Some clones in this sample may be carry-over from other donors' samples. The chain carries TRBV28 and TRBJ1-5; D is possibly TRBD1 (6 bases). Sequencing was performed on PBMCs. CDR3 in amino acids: CASSFRGISQPQHF. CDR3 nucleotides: TGTGCCAGCAGTTTCAGGGGTATATCGCAGCCCCAGCATTTT.